The 10 T cell receptor beta chains below were found in one sample sequenced in a study of OX40 agonist ivuxolimab in advanced cancers. The protocol was immunoSEQ multiplex PCR, while the TCRdb copy is restricted to in-frame clones and leaves out a portion. Of 62,000 or so clones in the sample, around four fifths were seen once. The specimen comprised CD4+ or CD8+ T cells sorted from blood, sampled in a trial of the OX40 agonist ivuxolimab. All receptors derive from an adult with an advanced solid tumor such as melanoma, head and neck, liver or kidney cancer.

The chain couples TRBV18 to TRBJ1-2; no clear D gene. Germline-derived CDR1 and CDR2 are KGHSH and LQKENI. V was clipped by 1 base and J by 8 bases, with 11 bases between them. CDR3 length: 13 amino acids. CDR3: CASSPQGYEGYTF. CDR3 nucleotides: TGTGCCAGCTCACCACAAGGGTACGAGGGCTACACCTTC.

The table lists this clone with a count of one. The rearrangement links TRBV5-4 to TRBJ1-1; D is ambiguous. The V gene lost 2 bases and the J gene lost 4 bases, with 12 bases spanning the gap. The CDR3 contains 14 residues. Germline V lookup: CDR1 SGHNT, CDR2 YYREEE (reference sequence). Written as DNA, the CDR3 is TGTGCCAGCAGCTTTATGGGTACGTCCACTGAAGCTTTCTTT. Amino acid sequence: CASSFMGTSTEAFF. The variable domain in full, completed from reference TRBV5-4 and TRBJ1-1, reads ETGVTQSPTHLIKTRGQQVTLRCSSQSGHNTVSWYQQALGQGPQFIFQYYREEENGRGNFPPRFSGLQFPNYSSELNVNALELDDSALYLCASSFMGTSTEAFFGQGTRLTVV.

The genes are TRBV18 and TRBJ1-6, with 9 positions matching TRBD1. CDR1 is KGHSH and CDR2 is LQKENI in the germline V gene. J gave up 8 bases and V 3 bases, and 5 bases lay outside the gene matches. The CDR3 extends over 15 amino acids. CDR3 nucleotide sequence: TGTGCCAGCTCACCCGGGACAGGGATGGATTCACCCCTCCACTTT. This sequence encodes CASSPGTGMDSPLHF.

The chain is built from TRBV5-4 and TRBJ2-3; D not certain. Germline CDR1 reads SGHNT; CDR2 reads YYREEE (reference sequence). V lost 1 base to trimming and J lost 5 bases, with 5 bases between them. The CDR3 has 12 residues. In nucleotides, the CDR3 is TGTGCCAGCAGCTTGATTGGAGATACGCAGTATTTT. Amino acid sequence: CASSLIGDTQYF. Full variable domain (rest looked up from reference TRBV5-4 and TRBJ2-3): ETGVTQSPTHLIKTRGQQVTLRCSSQSGHNTVSWYQQALGQGPQFIFQYYREEENGRGNFPPRFSGLQFPNYSSELNVNALELDDSALYLCASSLIGDTQYFGPGTRLTVL.

This clone was found once. The chain has TRBV29-1 and TRBJ2-5; D uncertain. Trimming took 7 bases from V and 3 from J, leaving 12 bases between them. The germline V gene has CDR1 SQVTM and CDR2 ANQGSEA. The CDR3 covers 12 residues. CDR3 bases: TGCAGCGGATCAAGGGCTGAAGAGACCCAGTACTTC. Protein product: CSGSRAEETQYF.

The chain recombines TRBV5-4 with TRBJ2-5; D may be TRBD1 (5 bases). Germline-derived CDR1 and CDR2 are SGHNT and YYREEE (reference sequence). The CDR3 sequence is 14 residues long. Trimming cost V 3 bases and J 2 bases, with 11 bases left between them. CDR3 sequence (DNA): TGTGCCAGCAGCTCGGCAGGGCGGCAAGAGACCCAGTACTTC. This encodes CASSSAGRQETQYF.

This chain connects TRBV5-1 to TRBJ2-2; 12 positions match TRBD2. The CDR3 spans 17 residues. Germline V gene lookup returns CDR1 SGHRS and CDR2 YFSETQ. Unmatched junction bases numbered 3, after V lost 3 bases and J lost 0 bases. The CDR3 DNA is TGCGCCAGCAGCTACGGACTAGCGGGGACGAACACCGGGGAGCTGTTTTTT. It yields the protein CASSYGLAGTNTGELFF.

V is TRBV6-1 and J is TRBJ2-1, with D hard to call. The CDR3 length is 10 residues. CDR1 and CDR2 from the germline V gene are MNHNS and SASEGT. V lost 2 bases and J lost 12, with 5 bases in between. This CDR3 reads CASSERGQFF. CDR3 DNA: TGTGCCAGCAGTGAAAGAGGGCAGTTCTTC.

The chain combines TRBV28 with TRBJ1-2; D gene ambiguous. V was shortened by 4 bases and J by 7 bases, with 19 bases between the two germline ends. The CDR3 consists of 15 residues. The germline V gene has CDR1 MDHEN and CDR2 SYDVKM. The CDR3 DNA reads as TGTGCCAGCAGTTCCGCCTGGAGTTTCGGATCTGGCTACACCTTC. Amino acids: CASSSAWSFGSGYTF.

The chain combines TRBV7-9 with TRBJ2-5, with TRBD2 matching over 7 bases. The CDR3 covers 14 residues. Germline assignment: CDR1 SEHNR and CDR2 FQNEAQ (reference sequence). After removal of 3 bases from V and 6 bases from J, the junction contained 7 bases not matched to a gene. CDR3 residues: CASSFPGGTQTQYF. The CDR3 DNA is TGTGCCAGCAGCTTCCCGGGAGGAACGCAGACCCAGTACTTC.